This TCR beta chain is from a study of blood T cell repertoires in COVID-19. Study-wide context: Researchers got acute and convalescent COVID-19 samples from the United States, Italy and Spain. Sample material is recorded as cDNA or gDNA derived from T cells, B-cell-depleted T cells, or PBMCs.

Per the study methods: By means of reference gene primer amplification, nucleated cell counts were estimated. Profiled with immunoSEQ multiplex PCR; TCRdb holds only in-frame clones, not every one. That table supplies the V and J calls and clone size; D and trimming were determined from the DNA. The sample yields over 200,000 clones, 85% to 90% seen once. CDR3 size: 12 residues. Trimming stripped 4 bases from V and 3 bases from J, with 8 bases between. Germline CDR1 is SGHDT and CDR2 is YYEEEE. The sequence was collected from a woman aged 40-49 years who had recovered from COVID-19. Specimen: peripheral blood. This chain connects TRBV5-6 to TRBJ2-7; D unclear. CDR3 coding DNA: TGTGCCAGCAGCCTAAACGTCTACGAGCAGTACTTC. Protein product: CASSLNVYEQYF.